This T cell receptor beta chain derives from a study of tissue T cells after allogeneic stem cell transplantation. GI sites, liver, skin and spleen were taken after median 9.75 post-mortem hours. The V end was cut by 4 bases, the J end by 6 bases, with 13 bases between. The germline V gene has CDR1 LGHDT and CDR2 YNNKEL (reference sequence). The CDR3 length is 15 residues. This table comes from immunoSEQ multiplex PCR, and its TCRdb copy is limited to in-frame clones, with some not included. The sample lists more than 7,000 clones; 56% were seen once. General observations from the study: Limitations included a small, clinically heterogeneous cohort and limited sampling depth. Tissue-detected TCR repertoire was only partly captured by blood and spleen T cells. Anatomically similar tissues had similar TCR repertoires within each patient.

As to this clone: Its antigen is unidentified.

This TCR was sampled from a female donor over 55 with lung cancer. This rearrangement joins TRBV3-1 (or the pseudogene TRBV3-2) to TRBJ1-6; D call uncertain. Material: tissue from the jejunum, obtained at autopsy. Here the CDR3 DNA reads TGTGCCAGCAGCCCCGCGGGTCGTTCTAATTCACCCCTCCACTTT. It is translated as CASSPAGRSNSPLHF.